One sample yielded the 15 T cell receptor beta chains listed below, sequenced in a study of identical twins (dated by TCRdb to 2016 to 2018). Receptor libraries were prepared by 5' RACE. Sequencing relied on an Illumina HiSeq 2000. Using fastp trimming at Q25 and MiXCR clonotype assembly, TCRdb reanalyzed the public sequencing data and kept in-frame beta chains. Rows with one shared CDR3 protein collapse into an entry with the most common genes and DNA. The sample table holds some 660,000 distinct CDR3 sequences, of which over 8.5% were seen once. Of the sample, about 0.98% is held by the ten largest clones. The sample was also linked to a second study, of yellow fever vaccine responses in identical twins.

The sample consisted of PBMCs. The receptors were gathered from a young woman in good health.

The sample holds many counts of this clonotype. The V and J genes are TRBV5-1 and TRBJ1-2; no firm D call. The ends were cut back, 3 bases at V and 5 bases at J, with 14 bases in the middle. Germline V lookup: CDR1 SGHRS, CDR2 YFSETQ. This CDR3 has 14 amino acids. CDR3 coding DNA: TGCGCCAGCAGCTCCAACATAGGCGCGTATGGCTACACCTTC. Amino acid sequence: CASSSNIGAYGYTF.

The CDR3 region is CASSLTGLVGDTQYF. The CDR3 DNA reads as TGTGCCAGCAGCTTAACTGGACTAGTCGGCGATACGCAGTATTTT. The V call is TRBV6-2 or TRBV6-3, the J call TRBJ2-3; TRBD2 matches 7 bases. CDR3 length equals 15 residues. Germline lookup yields CDR1 MNHEY and CDR2 SVGEGT. Germline trimming cut 6 bases from V and 6 bases from J; bases unmatched to any gene: 12.

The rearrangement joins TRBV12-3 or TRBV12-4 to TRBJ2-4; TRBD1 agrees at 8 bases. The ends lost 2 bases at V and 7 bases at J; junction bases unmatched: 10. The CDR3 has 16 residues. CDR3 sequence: CASSLTGGEGWNIQYF. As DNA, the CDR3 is TGTGCCAGCAGTTTAACAGGGGGAGAAGGGTGGAACATTCAGTACTTC.

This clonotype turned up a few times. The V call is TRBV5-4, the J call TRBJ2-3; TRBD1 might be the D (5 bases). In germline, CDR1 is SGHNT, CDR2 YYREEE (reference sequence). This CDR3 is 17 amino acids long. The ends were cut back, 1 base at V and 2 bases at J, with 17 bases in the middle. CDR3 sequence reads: CASSLMFSQESTDTQYF. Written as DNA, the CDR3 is TGTGCCAGCAGCTTGATGTTCTCACAGGAATCCACAGATACGCAGTATTTT.

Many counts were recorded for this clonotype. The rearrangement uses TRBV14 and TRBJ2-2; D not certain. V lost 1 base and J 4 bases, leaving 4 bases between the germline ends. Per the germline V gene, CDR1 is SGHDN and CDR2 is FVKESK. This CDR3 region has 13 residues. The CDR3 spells CASSQVPTGELFF. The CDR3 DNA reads TGTGCCAGCAGCCAAGTCCCCACCGGGGAGCTGTTTTTT.

CDR3 region: CASSPRTFQVDNEQFF. The CDR3 DNA reads TGTGCCAGCAGCCCAAGGACCTTCCAAGTTGACAATGAGCAGTTCTTC. The chain couples TRBV7-2 to TRBJ2-1; D remains unclear. This CDR3 spans 16 amino acids. Trimming shortened V by 5 bases and J by 5 bases, and 19 bases separated the two germline ends. Germline V lookup: CDR1 SGHTA, CDR2 FQGNSA.

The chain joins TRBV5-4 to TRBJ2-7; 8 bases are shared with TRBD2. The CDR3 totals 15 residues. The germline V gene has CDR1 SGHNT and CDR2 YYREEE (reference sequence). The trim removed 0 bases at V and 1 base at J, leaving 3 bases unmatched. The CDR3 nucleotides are TGTGCCAGCAGCTTGGTAGGACTAGCATCCTACGAGCAGTACTTC. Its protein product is CASSLVGLASYEQYF.

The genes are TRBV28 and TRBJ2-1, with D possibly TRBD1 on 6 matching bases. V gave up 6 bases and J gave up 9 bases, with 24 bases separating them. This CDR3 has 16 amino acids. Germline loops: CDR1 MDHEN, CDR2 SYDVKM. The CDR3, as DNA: TGTGCCAGCAGCTATTTCTTCCAGGGGCAACGGGGTGAGCAGTTCTTC. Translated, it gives CASSYFFQGQRGEQFF.

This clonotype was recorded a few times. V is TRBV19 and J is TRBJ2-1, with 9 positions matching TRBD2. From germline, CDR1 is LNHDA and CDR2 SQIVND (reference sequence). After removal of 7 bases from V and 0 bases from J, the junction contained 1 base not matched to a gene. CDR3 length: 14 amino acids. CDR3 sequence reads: CASNSGSSYNEQFF. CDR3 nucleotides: TGTGCCAGTAATAGCGGGAGCTCCTACAATGAGCAGTTCTTC.

The CDR3 protein is CASSRTGREQYF. CDR3 sequence (DNA): TGTGCCAGCAGCAGGACGGGGAGAGAGCAGTACTTC. This chain links TRBV5-6 with TRBJ2-7; a weak D match, TRBD2 (5 bases). CDR3 size: 12 residues. V lost 4 bases to trimming and J lost 7 bases, with 12 bases between them. The germline V gene has CDR1 SGHDT and CDR2 YYEEEE. The whole variable domain, remainder taken from reference TRBV5-6 and TRBJ2-7, is DAGVTQSPTHLIKTRGQQVTLRCSPKSGHDTVSWYQQALGQGPQFIFQYYEEEERQRGNFPDRFSGHQFPNYSSELNVNALLLGDSALYLCASSRTGREQYFGPGTRLTVT.

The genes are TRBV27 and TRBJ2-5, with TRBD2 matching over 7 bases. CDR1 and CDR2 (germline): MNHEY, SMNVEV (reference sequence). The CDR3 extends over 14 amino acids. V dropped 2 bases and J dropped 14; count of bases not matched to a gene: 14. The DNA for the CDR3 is TGTGCCAGCAGTTTAGCTCAGGGTTCGGGGGGTTTTTACTTC. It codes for CASSLAQGSGGFYF.

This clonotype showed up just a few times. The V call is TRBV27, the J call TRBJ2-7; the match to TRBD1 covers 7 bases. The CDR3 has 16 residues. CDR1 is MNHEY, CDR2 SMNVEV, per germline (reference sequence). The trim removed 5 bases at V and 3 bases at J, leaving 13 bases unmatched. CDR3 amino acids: CASSPGQDEWIYEQYF. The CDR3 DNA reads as TGTGCCAGCAGTCCCGGACAGGACGAATGGATCTACGAGCAGTACTTC.

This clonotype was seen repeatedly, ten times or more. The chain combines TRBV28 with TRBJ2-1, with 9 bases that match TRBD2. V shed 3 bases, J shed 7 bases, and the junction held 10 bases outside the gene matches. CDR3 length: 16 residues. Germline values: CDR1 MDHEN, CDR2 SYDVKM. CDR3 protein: CASSLTASGVSNEQFF. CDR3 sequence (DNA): TGTGCCAGCAGTTTGACGGCTAGCGGGGTTTCGAATGAGCAGTTCTTC.

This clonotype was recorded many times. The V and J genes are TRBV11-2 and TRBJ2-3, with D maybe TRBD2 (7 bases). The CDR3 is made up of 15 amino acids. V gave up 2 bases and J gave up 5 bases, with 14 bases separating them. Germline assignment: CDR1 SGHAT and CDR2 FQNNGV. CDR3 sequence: CASSLNWRGQDTQYF. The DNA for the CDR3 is TGTGCCAGCAGCTTAAACTGGCGGGGGCAAGATACGCAGTATTTT.

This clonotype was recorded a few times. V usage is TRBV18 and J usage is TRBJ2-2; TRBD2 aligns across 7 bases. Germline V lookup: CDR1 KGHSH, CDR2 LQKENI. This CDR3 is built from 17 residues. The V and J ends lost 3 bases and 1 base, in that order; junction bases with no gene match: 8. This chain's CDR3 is CASSPVSGGRNTGELFF. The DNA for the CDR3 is TGTGCCAGCTCACCCGTGTCCGGCGGGAGGAACACCGGGGAGCTGTTTTTT.